The clone carrying this T cell receptor (beta chain) was observed a handful of times. This sample was included in a study of blood T cell repertoires in COVID-19. TCRdb keeps only in-frame clones here, not all; method: immunoSEQ multiplex PCR. The sample lists roughly 230,000 clones, around 82% seen once, with about 3% in the top ten. The CDR3 consists of 13 residues. V was shortened by 3 bases and J by 5 bases, with 11 bases between the two germline ends. Germline V gives CDR1 SGHDT, CDR2 YYEEEE. This study enrolled people aged roughly 18 to 100 from under 25 US geographic areas. This sequence originates from a man aged 50 to 59 who had recovered from COVID-19. The chain carries TRBV5-6 and TRBJ2-5; the D gene is possibly TRBD1 (6 bases). Source material: PBMCs or T cells enriched from blood (not recorded which). CDR3 protein: CASSYGQRETQYF. CDR3 nucleotide sequence: TGTGCCAGCAGCTACGGACAGAGGGAGACCCAGTACTTC.